A selection of T cell receptor beta chains follows, all from one sample in a study of T cell responses to AZD1222 COVID-19 vaccine. TCRdb's copy holds only in-frame clones and misses some; the assay was immunoSEQ multiplex PCR. There are some 120,000 clones in the sample; approximately 91% occur only once, and around 30% lies in the top ten. The sequencing used peripheral blood, collected on day 0 of AZD1222 vaccination. These TCRs come from an adult in good health. CDR3s include the opening cysteine and the closing phenylalanine or tryptophan. A D gene is named only where the DNA matches it firmly. Some rows mark clone size as missing; the rest say once, few, many or name a class of expanded clone.

V gene,CDR3 length,clone size,D gene,J gene,CDR3 DNA,CDR3 protein
TRBV18,14,.,.,TRBJ1-4,TGTGCCAGCTCACCACAGGGTGTAAATGAAAAACTGTTTTTT,CASSPQGVNEKLFF
TRBV4-1,13,.,TRBD2,TRBJ2-7,TGCGCCAGCAGCCAGGGGGGGGCCTACGAGCAGTACTTC,CASSQGGAYEQYF
TRBV5-5,15,.,.,TRBJ1-1,TGTGCCAGCAGACCGTACAGGGAAGGGAACACTGAAGCTTTCTTT,CASRPYREGNTEAFF
TRBV6-5,16,.,.,TRBJ1-3,TGTGCCAGCAGTTACTCGCCTCGGACGGGGGGAAACACCATATATTTT,CASSYSPRTGGNTIYF
TRBV11-2,14,few,.,TRBJ2-5,TGTGCCAGCGCTCAGGCCCTTGTATCGAAGACCCAGTACTTC,CASAQALVSKTQYF
TRBV27,13,few,TRBD2,TRBJ2-7,TGTGCCAGCAGTTTAAGCGGGAGCGACGAGCAGTACTTC,CASSLSGSDEQYF
TRBV6-5,14,.,TRBD1,TRBJ1-2,TGTGCCAGCAGTTATCGCCCGGGACAGGAGCGCCACACCTTC,CASSYRPGQERHTF
TRBV27,12,once,.,TRBJ1-3,TGTGCCAGCATCGGCTCTGGAAACACCATATATTTT,CASIGSGNTIYF
TRBV2,11,.,.,TRBJ2-5,TGTGCCAGCAGTCCGGTTGAGACCCAGTACTTC,CASSPVETQYF
TRBV25-1,13,.,TRBD1,TRBJ1-1,TGTGCCAGCAGTGTAGGACAGGGCACTGAAGCTTTCTTT,CASSVGQGTEAFF
TRBV6-2/TRBV6-3,16,once,TRBD2,TRBJ2-1,TGTGCCAGCAGTACCTGGACTAGCGGGAGTAAAAATGAGCAGTTCTTC,CASSTWTSGSKNEQFF
TRBV18,16,few,TRBD1,TRBJ1-1,TGTGCCAGCTCACCAAGGCAGGGGGCGTCATTCACTGAAGCTTTCTTT,CASSPRQGASFTEAFF
TRBV19,15,.,TRBD1,TRBJ2-2,TGTGCCAGTAGGCTAGGGGGCGCGAACACCGGGGAGCTGTTTTTT,CASRLGGANTGELFF
TRBV7-6,13,.,.,TRBJ1-1,TGTGCCAGCAGCCCAGTCAAGGGCACTGAAGCTTTCTTT,CASSPVKGTEAFF
TRBV23-1,17,.,.,TRBJ1-5,TGCGCCAGCAGTCAATCCTTGGGAAGGGGGGACAATCAGCCCCAGCATTTT,CASSQSLGRGDNQPQHF
TRBV7-9,14,.,.,TRBJ1-1,TGTGCCAGCAGCGGGGACAAGGGGGGCACTGAAGCTTTCTTT,CASSGDKGGTEAFF
TRBV14,16,few,TRBD2,TRBJ2-1,TGTGCCAGCAGCCTTGGACTAGCGGGAGGGCCCATCAACTTGTTCTTC,CASSLGLAGGPINLFF
TRBV19,12,.,.,TRBJ1-1,TGTGCCAGTAAGTCCCCGGCCACTGAAGCTTTCTTT,CASKSPATEAFF
TRBV6-1,17,.,TRBD1,TRBJ1-2,TGTGCCAGCAGTGAAGCCCCCGGGACAGGGTTGAGCTATGGCTACACCTTC,CASSEAPGTGLSYGYTF
TRBV7-7,13,.,.,TRBJ1-3,TGTGCCAGCAGCCCCTCGTCTGGAAACACCATATATTTT,CASSPSSGNTIYF
TRBV5-1,15,.,.,TRBJ1-2,TGCGCCAGCAGCGGGGGACGGCCCGTAGATGATGGCTACACCTTC,CASSGGRPVDDGYTF
TRBV3-1/TRBV3-2,15,.,.,TRBJ1-4,TGTGCCAGCAGCCAAGGGGGGGGCCCTAATGAAAAACTGTTTTTT,CASSQGGGPNEKLFF
TRBV2,13,.,.,TRBJ2-3,TGTGCCAGTAAGGCGGCAGGTGGGGATACGCAGTATTTT,CASKAAGGDTQYF
TRBV30,15,once,.,TRBJ1-5,TGTGCCTGGAGTATCGGACAGTTGAGCAATCAGCCCCAGCATTTT,CAWSIGQLSNQPQHF
TRBV2,16,.,TRBD1,TRBJ2-7,TGTGCCAGCAGTCAAGGGGAGGGACAGGGCTCCTACGAGCAGTACTTC,CASSQGEGQGSYEQYF
TRBV5-1,15,once,.,TRBJ2-7,TGCGCCAGCAGCTTGGGAGGGCCTGTTTCTTACGAGCAGTACTTC,CASSLGGPVSYEQYF
TRBV10-3,14,.,.,TRBJ2-5,TGTGCCATCAGTGGGGACGGAGGGCAAGAGACCCAGTACTTC,CAISGDGGQETQYF
TRBV6-6,16,.,TRBD2,TRBJ2-2,TGTGCCAGCAGTTACTTAGCTAGCGGGGAGAGGGGGGAGCTGTTTTTT,CASSYLASGERGELFF
TRBV3-1/TRBV3-2,14,.,.,TRBJ1-5,TGTGCCAGCAGTCCCAGTGGGGGCAATCAGCCCCAGCATTTT,CASSPSGGNQPQHF
TRBV19,12,.,.,TRBJ2-3,TGTGCCAGTAGTATTGGAGGAGATACGCAGTATTTT,CASSIGGDTQYF
TRBV28,16,.,.,TRBJ1-3,TGTGCCAGCAGTCCTATACAACAGAGCTCTGGAAACACCATATATTTT,CASSPIQQSSGNTIYF
TRBV4-2,16,.,.,TRBJ2-1,TGTGCCAGCAGCCAAGATAGGTCCGGCTCCTACAATGAGCAGTTCTTC,CASSQDRSGSYNEQFF
TRBV10-3,17,.,.,TRBJ2-2,TGTGCCATCAGTGAGTCGTTGGGGAGCACGAACACCGGGGAGCTGTTTTTT,CAISESLGSTNTGELFF
TRBV12-5,13,few,.,TRBJ1-1,TGTGCTAGTGGACTCGACACGAACACTGAAGCTTTCTTT,CASGLDTNTEAFF
TRBV5-8,15,.,TRBD1,TRBJ1-2,TGTGCCAGCAGCCTTCGACAGGGGGCGGTGCAGGGCTACACCTTC,CASSLRQGAVQGYTF
TRBV14,13,.,.,TRBJ2-1,TGTGCCAGCAGCCAAAAAAACCGCAATGAGCAGTTCTTC,CASSQKNRNEQFF
TRBV20-1,14,.,.,TRBJ2-2,TGCAGTGCTAGTCAGGGCACGAACACCGGGGAGCTGTTTTTT,CSASQGTNTGELFF
TRBV28,14,.,.,TRBJ1-2,TGTGCCAGCGGCAACGAAGGACAGTTCTATGGCTACACCTTC,CASGNEGQFYGYTF
TRBV7-2,14,.,TRBD2,TRBJ2-3,TGTGCCAGCACCCGACTAGCGAGCACAGATACGCAGTATTTT,CASTRLASTDTQYF
TRBV29-1,14,.,.,TRBJ2-5,TGCAGCGTGGAGGTCCAGGTCAGCCGAGAGACCCAGTACTTC,CSVEVQVSRETQYF
TRBV7-3,13,once,.,TRBJ1-1,TGTGCCAGCAGCTCAAAACCGGACACTGAAGCTTTCTTT,CASSSKPDTEAFF
TRBV25-1,14,.,.,TRBJ2-1,TGTGCCAGCAGTGAAAATTGGGGACACAATGAGCAGTTCTTC,CASSENWGHNEQFF
TRBV9,16,.,TRBD2,TRBJ2-3,TGTGCCAGCAGCTTGACTAGCGGGGGGGTCCCAGATACGCAGTATTTT,CASSLTSGGVPDTQYF
TRBV11-2,13,.,TRBD1,TRBJ1-3,TGTGCCAGCAGCCCGGGACAGGGAGGGACCATATATTTT,CASSPGQGGTIYF
TRBV7-9,12,many,.,TRBJ1-2,TGTGCCAGCAGCAGCAGTAACTATGGCTACACCTTC,CASSSSNYGYTF
TRBV7-9,15,once,.,TRBJ1-3,TGTGCCAGCAGCTTAACGAGGGTCTCTGGAAACACCATATATTTT,CASSLTRVSGNTIYF
TRBV6-5,14,.,TRBD1,TRBJ1-1,TGTGCCAGCAGTTTGACAGGGGGCAACACTGAAGCTTTCTTT,CASSLTGGNTEAFF
TRBV7-9,12,.,.,TRBJ1-1,TGTGCCAGCAGCTCCCCTTGGGCTGAAGCTTTCTTT,CASSSPWAEAFF
TRBV12-3/TRBV12-4,11,.,.,TRBJ1-2,TGTGCCAGCAGTTCGGGGGATGGCTACACCTTC,CASSSGDGYTF
TRBV7-2,16,.,TRBD2,TRBJ2-3,TGTGCCAGCAGCTTAGTGGGTCGCGGGGGGGCAGATACGCAGTATTTT,CASSLVGRGGADTQYF
TRBV18,15,few,.,TRBJ1-5,TGTGCCAGCTCACCACCGGGACCTGGGAATCAGCCCCAGCATTTT,CASSPPGPGNQPQHF
TRBV3-1/TRBV3-2,14,.,TRBD1,TRBJ1-6,TGTGCCAGCAGCCTGGACAGGGGGACTTCACCCCTCCACTTT,CASSLDRGTSPLHF
TRBV19,15,.,.,TRBJ1-2,TGTGCCAGTAGTAGGCTCCAAGACAGCCTCGAGGGCTACACCTTC,CASSRLQDSLEGYTF
TRBV7-7,18,.,.,TRBJ2-2,TGTGCTAGCAGCTTAGTGGCTTTGCCAGCGGAAAACACCGGGGAGCTGTTTTTT,CASSLVALPAENTGELFF
TRBV7-9,12,.,.,TRBJ2-7,TGTGCCAGCAGCTTACATGGGTACGAGCAGTACTTC,CASSLHGYEQYF